Following are 21 T cell receptor beta chains from one sample sequenced in a study of Tregs in tolerant kidney transplant recipients. The nonmyeloablative bone marrow transplants came from related graft donors, with transient mixed chimerism. Assay: immunoSEQ multiplex PCR; the TCRdb copy retains only in-frame clones and omits some. The sample lists approximately 60,000 clones; 80% to 90% were seen once. Sample: CD4+ T cells from blood (PBMCs), taken 6 months after the transplant. The receptors were gathered from a human patient who received a combined kidney and bone marrow transplant. Some of the T cells might come from the graft donor.

V and J are TRBV11-1 and TRBJ2-5; TRBD1 matches 7 bases. V gave up 1 base and J gave up 4 bases; unmatched junction bases: 3. CDR1 and CDR2 (germline): SGHAT, FQDESV (reference sequence). The CDR3 runs 14 residues. CDR3 region: CASSLDWDRETQYF. CDR3 nucleotide sequence: TGTGCCAGCAGCTTAGATTGGGACAGAGAGACCCAGTACTTC. The full variable domain, with the rest looked up from reference TRBV11-1 and TRBJ2-5, is EAEVAQSPRYKITEKSQAVAFWCDPISGHATLYWYRQILGQGPELLVQFQDESVVDDSQLPKDRFSAERLKGVDSTLKIQPAELGDSAMYLCASSLDWDRETQYFGPGTRLLVL.

The genes are TRBV5-4 and TRBJ2-7, with D possibly matching TRBD2 (6 bases). Germline V lookup: CDR1 SGHNT, CDR2 YYREEE (reference sequence). This CDR3 is built from 13 residues. Between the trimmed V and J ends, which lost 6 bases and 6 bases, there was a span of 16 bases. This CDR3 reads CASNQQGSGEQYF. Here the CDR3 DNA reads TGTGCCAGCAACCAGCAAGGTAGCGGCGAGCAGTACTTC.

The V gene is TRBV2, the J gene TRBJ1-2; TRBD1 matches at 7 bases. Germline V gives CDR1 SNHLY, CDR2 FYNNEI. The CDR3 consists of 14 residues. V was clipped by 6 bases and J by 3 bases; unmatched bases: 7. The CDR3 region has the DNA TGTGCCAGCAGGTTCTCCGGGACAGACTATGGCTACACCTTC. Residues: CASRFSGTDYGYTF.

This chain joins TRBV19 and TRBJ2-3; 8 bases agree with TRBD2. Trimming took 3 bases from V and 1 from J; bases not matched to a gene: 12. CDR1 is LNHDA and CDR2 is SQIVND in the germline V gene (reference sequence). The CDR3 length is 18 residues. CDR3 sequence (DNA): TGTGCCAGTAGTATTCTTGCGGGAGGTGGACTGGGCACAGATACGCAGTATTTT. This sequence encodes CASSILAGGGLGTDTQYF.

The chain joins TRBV7-8 to TRBJ2-1, with 7 nucleotides matching TRBD1. V trimming: 5 bases; J trimming: 4 bases; junction bases outside the gene matches: 11. CDR1 is SGHVS and CDR2 is FQNEAQ in the germline V gene. The CDR3 loop spans 16 amino acids. This chain's CDR3 is CASSPDRVHLYNEQFF. CDR3 nucleotides: TGTGCCAGCAGCCCCGACAGGGTCCATCTATACAATGAGCAGTTCTTC.

This chain connects TRBV5-4 to TRBJ2-7; 7 bases are a match to TRBD1. In germline, CDR1 is SGHNT, CDR2 YYREEE (reference sequence). The CDR3 spans 14 residues. J lost 2 bases, V lost 4 bases, and 6 bases had no gene match. This chain's CDR3 is CASSQGTETYEQYF. The CDR3 bases are TGTGCCAGCAGCCAGGGGACAGAAACCTACGAGCAGTACTTC.

This clone was seen a single time. This sequence joins TRBV6-1 and TRBJ2-3, with TRBD2 matching over 7 bases. Trimming removed 5 bases from V and 1 base from J; junction bases left unmatched: 3. Germline lookup yields CDR1 MNHNS and CDR2 SASEGT. The CDR3 totals 14 residues. The CDR3 protein is CASSPGGGTDTQYF. As DNA, the CDR3 is TGTGCCAGCAGTCCGGGGGGAGGCACAGATACGCAGTATTTT.

This sequence joins TRBV15 and TRBJ1-2; possibly TRBD1 for D (5 bases). Trimming stripped 5 bases from V and 4 bases from J, with 14 bases between. The CDR3 loop spans 14 amino acids. CDR1 is LNHNV, CDR2 YYDKDF, per germline (reference sequence). The CDR3 DNA follows: TGTGCCACCAGCGGGACGGGGAGGGGCTATGGCTACACCTTC. This sequence encodes CATSGTGRGYGYTF.

This chain uses TRBV29-1 with TRBJ2-2; D is unresolved. Trimming stripped 3 bases from V and 7 bases from J, with 6 bases between. The CDR3 has 11 residues. From germline, CDR1 is SQVTM and CDR2 ANQGSEA. This CDR3 reads CSVEYNGELFF. The CDR3, as DNA: TGCAGCGTTGAGTACAACGGGGAGCTGTTTTTT.

The chain has TRBV5-4 and TRBJ2-7; 8 nucleotides match TRBD1. V lost 4 bases to trimming and J lost 5 bases; unmatched junction nucleotides: 11. The CDR3 consists of 15 residues. Germline CDR1 SGHNT, CDR2 YYREEE (reference sequence). The CDR3 sequence is CASSIDQGALDEQYF. The CDR3 DNA reads as TGTGCCAGCAGCATCGATCAGGGGGCTCTGGACGAGCAGTACTTC.

V gene TRBV11-3 combines with J gene TRBJ2-4, with D maybe TRBD1 (5 bases). V shed 5 bases and J shed 1 base, with 15 bases lying between them. There are 16 residues in the CDR3. Germline CDR1 SGHNT, CDR2 YENEEA. The CDR3: CASSHQGKWAKNIQYF. For the CDR3, the DNA is TGTGCCAGCAGCCATCAGGGTAAATGGGCCAAAAACATTCAGTACTTC.

The rearrangement joins TRBV5-1 to TRBJ2-7; the match to TRBD2 covers 8 bases. Germline lookup yields CDR1 SGHRS and CDR2 YFSETQ. The V segment lost 6 bases and the J segment 3 bases; nucleotides outside the gene matches: 5. The CDR3 runs to 13 residues. This CDR3 is CASTPGGGYEQYF. Written as DNA, the CDR3 is TGCGCCAGCACCCCCGGGGGGGGCTACGAGCAGTACTTC.

The chain recombines TRBV4-3 with TRBJ2-3, with D possibly TRBD1 on 7 matching bases. CDR3 length equals 15 residues. The V end lost 2 bases, the J end lost 4 bases, and 13 bases lay between the germline ends. Looked up from germline, CDR1 is LGHNA and CDR2 is YSLEER. The CDR3 protein is CASSQRQGGADTQYF. As DNA, the CDR3 is TGCGCCAGCAGCCAACGACAGGGAGGCGCAGATACGCAGTATTTT.

This sequence joins TRBV5-1 and TRBJ2-7, with TRBD1 matching 10 bases. Losses at the gene ends were 1 base for V and 11 bases for J; bases not matched to a gene: 9. This CDR3 comprises 14 residues. Germline V CDR1 and CDR2: SGHRS, YFSETQ. The CDR3 reads CASSLTGTGEREYF. The CDR3 coding sequence is TGCGCCAGCAGCTTGACCGGGACAGGGGAGAGGGAGTACTTC.

This chain connects TRBV28 to TRBJ2-1; TRBD2 agrees at 11 bases. The V gene end was trimmed by 4 bases and the J gene end by 3 bases; junction bases not matched to a gene: 8. The length of the CDR3 is 17 residues. From germline, CDR1 is MDHEN and CDR2 SYDVKM. CDR3 sequence reads: CASSSPGLADVYNEQFF. The CDR3 DNA follows: TGTGCCAGCAGTTCCCCGGGACTAGCGGACGTCTACAATGAGCAGTTCTTC.

V gene TRBV2 combines with J gene TRBJ2-3; 10 bases are a match to TRBD2. V shed 10 bases and J 2 bases; nucleotides not matched to a gene: 6. The CDR3 totals 14 residues. Germline values: CDR1 SNHLY, CDR2 FYNNEI. This chain's CDR3 is CATALAGYTDTQYF. The DNA for the CDR3 is TGTGCCACCGCACTAGCGGGATACACAGATACGCAGTATTTT.

The chain joins TRBV18 to TRBJ2-7, with 10 bases identical to TRBD1. V was pared by 3 bases and J by 7 bases, with 12 bases of the junction left unmatched. There are 16 residues in the CDR3. CDR1 is KGHSH, CDR2 LQKENI, per germline. In DNA form, the CDR3 reads TGTGCCAGCTCACCTCTACAGAGGACAGGGGGAAGTGAGCAGTACTTC. Its translation is CASSPLQRTGGSEQYF.

The V call is TRBV5-6, the J call TRBJ2-7, with a possible D match to TRBD1 (5 bases). The germline gives CDR1 SGHDT, CDR2 YYEEEE. V shed 2 bases and J shed 1 base, with 10 bases lying between them. CDR3 size: 14 residues. CDR3 loop: CASSFNRQSYEQYF. The CDR3 nucleotides read TGTGCCAGCAGCTTCAATAGACAGTCCTACGAGCAGTACTTC.

This sequence joins TRBV7-2 and TRBJ2-7, with D uncertain. With 2 bases removed from V and 0 bases from J, the gap between germline ends came to 5 bases. The CDR3 consists of 13 residues. CDR1 is SGHTA, CDR2 FQGNSA, per germline. CDR3 loop: CASSLSHSYEQYF. In DNA, the CDR3 is TGTGCCAGCAGCTTATCCCACTCCTACGAGCAGTACTTC.

The genes are TRBV14 and TRBJ2-7; D is perhaps TRBD1 (6 bases). Trimming pared 3 bases from V and 0 bases from J, leaving 15 bases between. The CDR3 contains 16 residues. Germline CDR1 SGHDN, CDR2 FVKESK. The CDR3 DNA reads as TGTGCCAGCAGCCATACAGGGTCCTCTGCCTCCTACGAGCAGTACTTC. This gives the protein CASSHTGSSASYEQYF.

This chain joins TRBV11-3 and TRBJ1-6; D is unclear. Germline CDR1 reads SGHNT; CDR2 reads YENEEA. The CDR3 extends over 18 amino acids. Trimming took off 2 bases at V and 10 bases at J, with 24 bases between the two ends. This chain's CDR3 is CASSLMWYSRKVVSPLHF. CDR3 DNA: TGTGCCAGCAGCTTAATGTGGTACAGTAGAAAAGTTGTGTCACCCCTCCACTTT.